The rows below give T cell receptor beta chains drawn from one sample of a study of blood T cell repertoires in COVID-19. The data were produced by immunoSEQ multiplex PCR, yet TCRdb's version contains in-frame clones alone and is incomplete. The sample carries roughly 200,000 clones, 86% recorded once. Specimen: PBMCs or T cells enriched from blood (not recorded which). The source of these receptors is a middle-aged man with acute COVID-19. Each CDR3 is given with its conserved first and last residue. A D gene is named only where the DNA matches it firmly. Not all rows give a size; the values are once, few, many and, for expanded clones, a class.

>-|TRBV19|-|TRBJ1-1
CATDSYIGTEAFF
TGTGCCACGGACAGTTATATCGGCACTGAAGCTTTCTTT
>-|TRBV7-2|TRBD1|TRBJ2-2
CASSLLSGGALGAGELFF
TGTGCCAGCAGCTTATTATCAGGGGGCGCATTGGGCGCCGGGGAGCTGTTTTTT
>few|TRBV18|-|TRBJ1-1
CASSQEGSMNTEAFF
TGTGCCAGCTCACAGGAGGGATCCATGAACACTGAAGCTTTCTTT
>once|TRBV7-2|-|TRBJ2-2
CASSYRANTGELFF
TGTGCCAGCAGCTATCGAGCGAACACCGGGGAGCTGTTTTTT
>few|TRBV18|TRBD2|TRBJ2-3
CASSQGLGEITQYF
TGTGCCAGCTCACAAGGACTAGGGGAGATAACGCAGTATTTT
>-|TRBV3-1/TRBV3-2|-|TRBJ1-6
CASSERVGNSPLHF
TGTGCCAGCAGCGAGAGGGTGGGGAATTCACCCCTCCACTTT
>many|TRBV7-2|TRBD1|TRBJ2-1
CASSLVLGGEYNEQFF
TGTGCCAGCAGCTTGGTATTAGGGGGCGAATACAATGAGCAGTTCTTC
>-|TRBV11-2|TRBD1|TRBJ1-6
CASSLESPRDRRNSPLHF
TGTGCCAGCAGCTTGGAGAGCCCCCGGGACAGACGGAATTCACCCCTCCACTTT
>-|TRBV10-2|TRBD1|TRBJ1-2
CASMGPGTDGYTF
TGCGCCAGCATGGGACCCGGGACAGATGGCTACACCTTC
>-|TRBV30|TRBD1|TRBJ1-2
CALDRSGVGGYTF
TGTGCCTTGGACAGGTCGGGTGTCGGCGGCTACACCTTC
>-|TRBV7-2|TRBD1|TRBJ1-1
CASSSTGLNTEAFF
TGTGCCAGCAGCTCGACAGGGCTGAACACTGAAGCTTTCTTT
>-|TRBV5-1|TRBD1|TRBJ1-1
CASRDRIIGTEAFF
TGCGCCAGCCGGGACAGGATAATAGGGACTGAAGCTTTCTTT
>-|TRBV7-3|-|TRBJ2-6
CASSSTGTGANVLTF
TGTGCCAGCAGCTCAACCGGGACTGGGGCCAACGTCCTGACTTTC
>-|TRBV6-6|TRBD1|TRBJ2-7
CASSYSGQGNEQYF
TGTGCCAGCAGTTACTCGGGACAGGGGAACGAGCAGTACTTC
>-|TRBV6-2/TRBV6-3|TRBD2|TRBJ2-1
CASSYGTSAQDEQFF
TGTGCCAGCAGTTATGGTACTAGCGCCCAGGATGAGCAGTTCTTC
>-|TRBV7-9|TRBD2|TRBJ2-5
CASSSPGTSGLKETQYF
TGTGCCAGCAGCTCACCCGGAACTAGCGGTTTGAAGGAGACCCAGTACTTC
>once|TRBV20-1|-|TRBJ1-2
CSASVAQGYTF
TGCAGTGCTAGTGTGGCACAAGGCTACACCTTC
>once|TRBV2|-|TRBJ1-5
CASRQDYSNQPQHF
TGTGCCAGCAGACAGGACTATAGCAATCAGCCCCAGCATTTT
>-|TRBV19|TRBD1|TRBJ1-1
CASSTGTGGFDTEAFF
TGTGCCAGTAGTACCGGGACAGGGGGCTTTGACACTGAAGCTTTCTTT
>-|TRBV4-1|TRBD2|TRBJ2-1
CASSQGTSGNNEQFF
TGCGCCAGCAGCCAGGGGACTAGCGGGAACAATGAGCAGTTCTTC
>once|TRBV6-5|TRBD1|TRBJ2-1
CASSDTGGVTNEQFF
TGTGCCAGCAGCGATACAGGGGGCGTCACCAATGAGCAGTTCTTC
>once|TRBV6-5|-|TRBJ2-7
CASSLLTGLTYEQYF
TGTGCCAGCAGCTTATTGACAGGCCTGACCTACGAGCAGTACTTC
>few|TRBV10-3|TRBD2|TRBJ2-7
CAIGRLAGTTYEQYF
TGTGCCATCGGGAGACTAGCGGGGACTACCTACGAGCAGTACTTC
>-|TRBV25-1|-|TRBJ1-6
CASNRDLGSPLHF
TGTGCCAGCAACCGGGACTTAGGTTCACCCCTCCACTTT
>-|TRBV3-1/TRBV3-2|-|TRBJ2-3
CASSQGGGVTDTQYF
TGTGCCAGCAGCCAAGGAGGAGGGGTCACAGATACGCAGTATTTT
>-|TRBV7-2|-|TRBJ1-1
CASSQARTVEAFF
TGTGCCAGCAGCCAGGCCCGGACAGTTGAAGCTTTCTTT